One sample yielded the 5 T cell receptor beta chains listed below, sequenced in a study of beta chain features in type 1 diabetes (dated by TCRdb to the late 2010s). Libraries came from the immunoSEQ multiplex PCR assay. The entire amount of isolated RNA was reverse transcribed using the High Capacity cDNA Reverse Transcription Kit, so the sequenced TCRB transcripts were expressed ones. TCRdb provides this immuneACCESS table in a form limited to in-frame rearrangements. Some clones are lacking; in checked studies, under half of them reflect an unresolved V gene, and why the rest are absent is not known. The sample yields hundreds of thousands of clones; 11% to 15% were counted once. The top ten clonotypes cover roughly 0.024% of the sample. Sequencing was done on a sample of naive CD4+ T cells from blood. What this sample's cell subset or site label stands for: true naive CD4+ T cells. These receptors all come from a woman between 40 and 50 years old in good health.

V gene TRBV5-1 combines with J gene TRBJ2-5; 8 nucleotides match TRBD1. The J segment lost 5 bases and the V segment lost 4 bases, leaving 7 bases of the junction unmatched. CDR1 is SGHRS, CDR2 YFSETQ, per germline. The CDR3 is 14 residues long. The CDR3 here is CASSRGQEHETQYF. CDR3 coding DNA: TGCGCCAGCAGCCGGGGACAGGAGCATGAGACCCAGTACTTC.

For the CDR3, the DNA is TGTGCCAGCAGGGACAGGGGCAAAAACATTCAGTACTTC. Residues: CASRDRGKNIQYF. The chain carries TRBV6-5 and TRBJ2-4; TRBD1 matches at 9 bases. Germline lookup yields CDR1 MNHEY and CDR2 SVGAGI. CDR3 length: 13 amino acids. Trimming at V came to 6 bases and at J to 3 bases, leaving 0 bases not matched to a gene.

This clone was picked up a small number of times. CDR3 protein: CASSEYGTAKTQYF. The CDR3 region has the DNA TGTGCCAGCAGTGAATATGGGACAGCTAAGACCCAGTACTTC. V is TRBV25-1 and J is TRBJ2-5; TRBD1 matches at 7 bases. Looked up from germline, CDR1 is MGHDK and CDR2 is SYGVNS. Trimming took 0 bases from V and 6 from J; bases not matched to a gene: 4. The CDR3 length is 14 residues.

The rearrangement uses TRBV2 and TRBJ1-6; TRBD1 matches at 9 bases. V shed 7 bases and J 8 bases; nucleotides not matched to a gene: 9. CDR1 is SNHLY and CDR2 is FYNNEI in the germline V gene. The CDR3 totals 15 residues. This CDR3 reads CASTGQGSLYSPLHF. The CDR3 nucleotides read TGTGCCAGCACAGGACAGGGGAGTTTGTATTCACCCCTCCACTTT.

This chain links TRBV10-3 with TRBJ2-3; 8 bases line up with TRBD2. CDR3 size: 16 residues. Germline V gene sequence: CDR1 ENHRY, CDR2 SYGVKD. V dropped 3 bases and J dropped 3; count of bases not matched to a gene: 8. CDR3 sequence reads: CAISESKGLGTDTQYF. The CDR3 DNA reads TGTGCCATCAGTGAAAGTAAGGGACTAGGGACAGATACGCAGTATTTT.